This is a list of T cell receptor beta chains from one sample in a study of cytomegalovirus exposure and HLA in healthy donors. Data came from immunoSEQ multiplex PCR; TCRdb stores just in-frame clones and leaves some out. The sample yields approximately 100,000 clones, about 76% seen once. Input material: PBMCs. Receptors were obtained from a woman in her fifties or sixties in good health and CMV-seropositive. Each CDR3 is given with its conserved first and last residue.

J gene,CDR3 length,V gene,CDR3 protein
TRBJ2-2,15,TRBV7-2,CASSLAPVYTGELFF
TRBJ1-6,17,TRBV4-3,CASSQQRWSYYNSPLHF
TRBJ1-6,16,TRBV19,CASSILRGDKDSPLHF
TRBJ1-2,16,TRBV4-3,CASSQDPTSRGEGYTF
TRBJ2-5,13,TRBV6-1,CASSEARVATQYF
TRBJ2-1,16,TRBV9,CASSVSGGQSYNEQFF
TRBJ2-2,17,TRBV27,CASRNTDRGFDTGELFF
TRBJ2-1,14,TRBV5-1,CASSWRGGHNEQFF
TRBJ1-5,16,TRBV4-1,CASSQAGQGSNQPQHF
TRBJ2-5,15,TRBV7-9,CASSSGQGGGETQYF
TRBJ1-6,14,TRBV5-4,CASSLGNSNSPLHF
TRBJ2-1,15,TRBV5-1,CASSSGLATYNEQFF
TRBJ2-5,13,TRBV18,CASWGQGQETQYF
TRBJ1-3,14,TRBV5-5,CASSLGLNRNTIYF
TRBJ2-5,15,TRBV7-2,CASSPGTSGVETQYF
TRBJ1-3,15,TRBV6-1,CASSVGRGSGNTIYF
TRBJ2-7,14,TRBV2,CASSVAGGSYEQYF
TRBJ1-4,13,TRBV18,CASSPREDEKLFF
TRBJ1-1,16,TRBV14,CASSQMGRGWGAEAFF
TRBJ2-7,14,TRBV7-9,CSSRPTGGSYEQYF
TRBJ2-3,16,TRBV6-4,CASSEPHRGEVDTQYF
TRBJ1-1,12,TRBV7-6,CATDRVGTEAFF
TRBJ1-2,16,TRBV30,CAWRYSGQYTNYGYTF
TRBJ2-2,14,TRBV7-9,CASSTQGDTGELFF
TRBJ2-2,15,TRBV7-9,CASKNREGYTGELFF
TRBJ1-2,15,TRBV5-8,CASSAWTETNYGYTF
TRBJ2-2,14,TRBV6-6,CASSLVLDTGELFF
TRBJ1-1,15,TRBV9,CASSVGGTGFTEAFF
TRBJ2-1,17,TRBV9,CASSPRIRTGSFNEQFF
TRBJ1-5,14,TRBV30,CALNRDRGTQPQHF
TRBJ2-5,16,TRBV6-5,CASSYSGGDWVETQYF
TRBJ2-2,14,TRBV7-3,CASSYREGTGELFF
TRBJ2-3,17,TRBV9,CASSVRLAGGPGDTQYF
TRBJ2-2,14,TRBV6-5,CASRSTGGIGELFF
TRBJ2-7,16,TRBV5-1,CASRAPSGPGGREQYF
TRBJ1-1,17,TRBV27,CASSPTAGYYQGTEAFF